A selection of T cell receptor beta chains follows, all from one sample in a study of T cell responses to AZD1222 COVID-19 vaccine. Repertoires were generated with immunoSEQ multiplex PCR, while TCRdb's copy carries only in-frame clones and drops some. The data hold about 130,000 clones, with over 75% observed a single time. The sequencing used peripheral blood, collected on day 0 of AZD1222 vaccination. The receptors come from an adult in good health. Each CDR3 is given with its conserved first and last residue. D genes are given only for firm matches. The listing skips clone size in some rows; elsewhere it reads once, few, many or a size class.

>TRBV12-3/TRBV12-4|.|.|TRBJ1-2
TGTGCCAGCACCCGAGGGGTTTCGCGGGGCTACACCTTC
CASTRGVSRGYTF
>TRBV27|.|.|TRBJ2-7
TGTGCCAGCAGAAGGGACATTTGGTACGAGCAGTACTTC
CASRRDIWYEQYF
>TRBV4-2|TRBD1|.|TRBJ1-2
TGTGCCAGCAGCCAAGGGACAGGGTTCGGTCTGGGTTATGGCTACACCTTC
CASSQGTGFGLGYGYTF
>TRBV11-3|.|.|TRBJ2-2
TGTGCCAGCTCGCCGAACACCGGGGAGCTGTTTTTT
CASSPNTGELFF
>TRBV9|.|.|TRBJ2-1
TGTGCCAGCAGCGTCCAACAGGGGAGGTATGCTGGTGAGCAGTTCTTC
CASSVQQGRYAGEQFF
>TRBV7-9|.|.|TRBJ1-2
TGTGCCAGCAGCTTAAACCCGCAAGCTGGGGGCTACACCTTC
CASSLNPQAGGYTF
>TRBV7-3|TRBD1|.|TRBJ2-2
TGTGCCAGCAGCACCACAGGGGGCAGCACCGGGGAGCTGTTTTTT
CASSTTGGSTGELFF
>TRBV30|.|.|TRBJ1-1
TGTGCCTGGTTCAGGGGCATGAACACTGAAGCTTTCTTT
CAWFRGMNTEAFF
>TRBV2|TRBD1|.|TRBJ1-5
TGTGCCAGCAGACCAGGGACAGGCAATCAGCCCCAGCATTTT
CASRPGTGNQPQHF
>TRBV28|.|.|TRBJ1-6
TGTGCCAGCAGTTTAAGGGGGGCCTATTCACCCCTCCACTTT
CASSLRGAYSPLHF
>TRBV4-2|.|.|TRBJ2-7
TGTGCCAGCAGCTCCACGAGGGCCTCGACCTACGAGCAGTACTTC
CASSSTRASTYEQYF
>TRBV6-5|.|.|TRBJ1-3
TGTGCCAGCAGTACAGGGTCTTCTGGAAACACCATATATTTT
CASSTGSSGNTIYF
>TRBV3-1/TRBV3-2|TRBD2|once|TRBJ2-1
TGTGCCAGCAGCCAACGGATTTTCGGAGCGGGAGGTGAGCAGTTCTTC
CASSQRIFGAGGEQFF
>TRBV19|.|.|TRBJ2-7
TGTGCCAGTAGTATTTATGGGGGCCCCTCCTACGAGCAGTACTTC
CASSIYGGPSYEQYF
>TRBV6-6|TRBD1|.|TRBJ2-2
TGTGCCAGCAGTTTGCAGGGGGCAACCGGGGAGCTGTTTTTT
CASSLQGATGELFF
>TRBV5-1|TRBD1|.|TRBJ1-6
TGCGCCAGCAGCCGACAGGGACTTAGGGAAAATTCACCCCTCCACTTT
CASSRQGLRENSPLHF
>TRBV5-6|TRBD2|.|TRBJ2-5
TGTGCCAGCAGCCCCCTAAGCGGGAGAAGCCAGCAGGAGACCCAGTACTTC
CASSPLSGRSQQETQYF
>TRBV27|.|.|TRBJ2-1
TGTGCCAGCAGTCCGTCCTGGGGCCCTTCCTACAATGAGCAGTTCTTC
CASSPSWGPSYNEQFF
>TRBV7-2|.|.|TRBJ1-4
TGTGCCAGCAGCAGTGGACTCGGAGGAGGGGAACTGTTTTTT
CASSSGLGGGELFF
>TRBV4-3|TRBD2|.|TRBJ2-2
TGCGCCAGCAGCCAACGCGAGCGGGGGGGTCGCGGCACCGGGGAGCTGTTTTTT
CASSQRERGGRGTGELFF
>TRBV9|TRBD1|.|TRBJ1-1
TGTGCCAGCAGCGTGGGACAGGGAGTGAGTATGACTGAAGCTTTCTTT
CASSVGQGVSMTEAFF
>TRBV19|.|.|TRBJ1-2
TGTGCCAGTAGTCCGCAGGACAGAGACATTAACTATGGCTACACCTTC
CASSPQDRDINYGYTF
>TRBV7-2|TRBD2|.|TRBJ2-1
TGTGCCAGCAGCTCGGGACTAGCGGGAGGTAATGAGCAGTTCTTC
CASSSGLAGGNEQFF
>TRBV28|.|.|TRBJ2-2
TGTGCCAGCAGTTTGGGCAGGGATGGGACCGGGGAGCTGTTTTTT
CASSLGRDGTGELFF
>TRBV7-8|TRBD1|few|TRBJ2-7
TGTGCCAGCAGCTTGGGGGACAGGGGATACGAGCAGTACTTC
CASSLGDRGYEQYF
>TRBV7-8|TRBD2|.|TRBJ2-1
TGTGCCAGCAGCTTAGGAACTAGCGGGGGTAAGCAGTTCTTC
CASSLGTSGGKQFF
>TRBV19|TRBD1|once|TRBJ2-3
TGTGCCAGTAGTACCAACCGGGACAGGGGGGATACGCAGTATTTT
CASSTNRDRGDTQYF
>TRBV5-5|.|.|TRBJ2-3
TGTGCCAGCAGCTTGACGGCTCCGGGGTACCTTCGGGGCACAGATACGCAGTATTTT
CASSLTAPGYLRGTDTQYF
>TRBV6-5|TRBD2|.|TRBJ2-5
TGTGCCAGCAGCCGCGGGGAGCGGGAGGTCGAGACCCAGTACTTC
CASSRGEREVETQYF
>TRBV20-1|.|.|TRBJ1-1
TGCAGTGCTAGTCTGGGGATGAACACTGAAGCTTTCTTT
CSASLGMNTEAFF
>TRBV9|TRBD1|.|TRBJ1-1
TGTGCCAGCAGCGCGCCTCGGACAGGAAGTGAAGCTTTCTTT
CASSAPRTGSEAFF
>TRBV28|TRBD1|.|TRBJ1-2
TGTGCCAGCAGTCCGATCGGACAGGGGAAGGGCTACACCTTC
CASSPIGQGKGYTF
>TRBV13|TRBD1|.|TRBJ2-2
TGTGCCAGCAGCCTGGGACAGGGATACACCGGGGAGCTGTTTTTT
CASSLGQGYTGELFF
>TRBV7-9|.|.|TRBJ1-2
TGTGCCAGCAGCTTAGATACAGGTCCTCCTAACTATGGCTACACCTTC
CASSLDTGPPNYGYTF
>TRBV27|.|.|TRBJ2-7
TGTGCCAGCAGTTTACGGAGGGCCGAAGAGCAGTACTTC
CASSLRRAEEQYF
>TRBV18|TRBD1|.|TRBJ2-1
TGTGCCAGCTCGCTACAGGGGGCGCGGAATGAGCAGTTCTTC
CASSLQGARNEQFF
>TRBV5-1|.|few|TRBJ1-1
TGCGCCAGCAGCTCGAGGACAAACACTGAAGCTTTCTTT
CASSSRTNTEAFF
>TRBV28|.|.|TRBJ2-7
TGTGCCAGCAGTTCGTACGCCAGGGAGAAGCAGTACTTC
CASSSYAREKQYF
>TRBV6-2/TRBV6-3|.|.|TRBJ1-1
TGTGCCAGCAGTTATTATCCTAGCCGAAACACTGAAGCTTTCTTT
CASSYYPSRNTEAFF
>TRBV5-6|TRBD1|.|TRBJ1-2
TGTGCCAGCAGCTTCGGGACAGGGGTTAGGGATGGCTACACCTTC
CASSFGTGVRDGYTF
>TRBV19|TRBD1|.|TRBJ1-2
TGTGCCAGTAGCTCGTCCGGGACAGGGAATGGCTACACCTTC
CASSSSGTGNGYTF
>TRBV9|TRBD2|.|TRBJ2-5
TGTGCCAGCAGCGTAGCAGGACTAGCGGGAGCGACCCAGTACTTC
CASSVAGLAGATQYF
>TRBV7-2|.|.|TRBJ2-1
TGTGCCAGCCGTCCGAGGGGCGGGGACCACAATGAGCAGTTCTTC
CASRPRGGDHNEQFF
>TRBV7-8|.|.|TRBJ1-2
TGTGCCAGCAGCTTAGGGCATGGATACCCCTTTGGCTACACCTTC
CASSLGHGYPFGYTF